The 18 T cell receptor beta chains given below trace back to one sample, sequenced in a study of identical twins. One entry per CDR3 protein, called by TCRdb with MiXCR from the 5' RACE reads. The sample holds roughly 770,000 distinct CDR3 sequences, about 20% seen once. These same records also appear under a second study, on T cells expressing NK-cell markers.

The source material was PBMCs. The receptors originated from a woman between 18 and 30 years old in good health.

The chain recombines TRBV6-1 with TRBJ1-1, with D possibly matching TRBD1 (5 bases). Germline V CDR1 and CDR2: MNHNS, SASEGT. The CDR3 loop spans 15 amino acids. V was shortened by 6 bases and J by 3 bases, with 17 bases between the two germline ends. CDR3 protein: CASRPEPRDYTEAFF. The CDR3 DNA is TGTGCCAGCAGACCCGAGCCCAGGGATTACACTGAAGCTTTCTTT.

This clonotype was detected a few times. V is TRBV7-9 and J is TRBJ2-3; D is ambiguous. This CDR3 contains 16 residues. V was clipped by 2 bases and J by 2 bases, with 14 bases between them. Germline values: CDR1 SEHNR, CDR2 FQNEAQ (reference sequence). CDR3 DNA: TGTGCCAGCAGCTTATTGCAGCGCGAAATCACAGATACGCAGTATTTT. It codes for CASSLLQREITDTQYF. Variable domain in full (rest from reference TRBV7-9 and TRBJ2-3): DTGVSQNPRHKITKRGQNVTFRCDPISEHNRLYWYRQTLGQGPEFLTYFQNEAQLEKSRLLSDRFSAERPKGSFSTLEIQRTEQGDSAMYLCASSLLQREITDTQYFGPGTRLTVL.

The chain uses TRBV4-1 and TRBJ2-7; the D gene could be TRBD1 or TRBD2 (6 bases each). The CDR3 totals 15 residues. Trimming pared 1 base from V and 0 bases from J, leaving 10 bases between. CDR1 is MGHRA, CDR2 YSYEKL, per germline. DNA of the CDR3: TGCGCCAGCAGCCAAGGGAGGGGGTCCTCCTACGAGCAGTACTTC. Translated, it gives CASSQGRGSSYEQYF.

This chain uses TRBV24-1 with TRBJ2-7, with TRBD2 matching over 12 bases. V was clipped by 7 bases and J by 4 bases; unmatched bases: 7. The germline gives CDR1 KGHDR, CDR2 SFDVKD. The CDR3 runs to 15 residues. CDR3 sequence: CATRTSGRTIYEQYF. Written as DNA, the CDR3 is TGTGCCACCAGAACTAGCGGGAGGACGATTTACGAGCAGTACTTC.

The chain is built from TRBV27 and TRBJ1-5, with D perhaps TRBD1 (6 bases). Germline CDR1 is MNHEY and CDR2 is SMNVEV (reference sequence). This CDR3 contains 17 residues. Trimming left V 2 bases short and J 2 bases short, with 16 bases between. The CDR3 sequence is CASSLAPISGGNQPQHF. The CDR3 DNA reads as TGTGCCAGCAGTTTAGCCCCTATTTCAGGGGGCAATCAGCCCCAGCATTTT.

The chain joins TRBV7-2 to TRBJ2-1; D remains ambiguous. There are 15 residues in the CDR3. Trimming took 5 bases from V and 3 from J, leaving 14 bases between them. The germline gives CDR1 SGHTA, CDR2 FQGNSA. The CDR3 DNA sequence: TGTGCCAGCAGCCCGGCGAGTTTCCTCTACAATGAGCAGTTCTTC. Encoded protein: CASSPASFLYNEQFF.

The chain links TRBV20-1 to TRBJ2-7; 10 nucleotides line up with TRBD1. Germline lookup yields CDR1 DFQATT and CDR2 SNEGSKA (reference sequence). This CDR3 contains 14 residues. The trim removed 6 bases at V and 3 bases at J, leaving 8 bases unmatched. CDR3 sequence (DNA): TGCAGTGCCCCGAACCGGGACAGGGGCTACGAGCAGTACTTC. Translated: CSAPNRDRGYEQYF.

This clonotype has just a few counts. The DNA of the CDR3 is TGCAGTGCTCCAGAGAGGAGGGACAGGGGGGACTCACCCCTCCACTTT. Protein product: CSAPERRDRGDSPLHF. The chain links TRBV20-1 to TRBJ1-6, with 11 bases lining up with TRBD1. After removal of 5 bases from V and 10 bases from J, the junction contained 13 bases not matched to a gene. The CDR3 has 16 amino acids. Germline V gene lookup returns CDR1 DFQATT and CDR2 SNEGSKA (reference sequence).

This clonotype was found a few times. The chain couples TRBV4-2 to TRBJ2-7, with 10 bases fitting TRBD2. This CDR3 contains 17 residues. The junction had 9 bases not matched to a gene; V was cut back by 1 base and J by 3 bases. CDR1 LGHNA and CDR2 YNFKEQ come from the germline V gene. For the CDR3, the DNA is TGTGCCAGCAGCCAAGCGGGAGCGGGGGGGGATGACTACGAGCAGTACTTC. Residues: CASSQAGAGGDDYEQYF.

This clonotype was observed a handful of times. J is TRBJ1-6 and V is TRBV10-1; perhaps TRBD1 as D (6 bases). This CDR3 contains 14 residues. The ends were cut back, 5 bases at V and 6 bases at J, with 11 bases in the middle. Germline CDR1 and CDR2: WNHNN and SYGVQD (reference sequence). CDR3 in DNA: TGCGCCAGCAGTCAGGGGATTGGTAATTCACCCCTCCACTTT. Protein: CASSQGIGNSPLHF.

This clonotype was seen repeatedly, ten times or more. The V and J genes are TRBV10-1 and TRBJ2-3, with 10 bases fitting TRBD2. The CDR3 is 15 residues long. The V gene's germline CDR1 is WNHNN and CDR2 SYGVQD (reference sequence). The junction had 2 bases not matched to a gene; V was cut back by 4 bases and J by 1 base. CDR3 region: CASSVLAGGTDTQYF. DNA for the CDR3: TGCGCCAGCAGTGTCCTAGCGGGGGGCACAGATACGCAGTATTTT.

V is TRBV5-5 and J is TRBJ2-1; a weak D match, TRBD2 (6 bases). The CDR3 runs 16 residues. The germline V and J ends were trimmed by 6 bases and 1 base, with 17 bases remaining between them. Per germline, CDR1 SGHKS and CDR2 YYEKEE (reference sequence). For the CDR3, the DNA is TGTGCCAGCACCTCCCAGCGGGCGAAATCCTACAATGAGCAGTTCTTC. It encodes CASTSQRAKSYNEQFF.

As for this clonotype: A read error may account for a junction end that differs from germline. The chain recombines TRBV4-2 with TRBJ2-1; 12 bases match TRBD2. This CDR3 is built from 17 residues. The germline CDR1 and CDR2 sequences are LGHNA and YNFKEQ. The CDR3 region is CASSYTLAGGTYSEQFF. Written as DNA, the CDR3 is TGTGCCAGCAGCTACACACTAGCGGGAGGAACCTACAGTGAGCAGTTCTTC.

This clonotype turned up a few times. The chain combines TRBV25-1 with TRBJ2-5; D unclear. Germline CDR1 MGHDK, CDR2 SYGVNS. This CDR3 region has 14 residues. Trimming took 3 bases from V and 4 from J, leaving 12 bases between them. CDR3 loop: CASSDPGRGETQYF. The CDR3 DNA follows: TGTGCCAGCAGTGATCCCGGTCGAGGAGAGACCCAGTACTTC. Variable domain in full (rest from reference TRBV25-1 and TRBJ2-5): EADIYQTPRYLVIGTGKKITLECSQTMGHDKMYWYQQDPGMELHLIHYSYGVNSTEKGDLSSESTVSRIRTEHFPLTLESARPSHTSQYLCASSDPGRGETQYFGPGTRLLVL.

This clonotype was recorded a few times. The chain combines TRBV20-1 with TRBJ2-2; D ambiguous. Germline lookup yields CDR1 DFQATT and CDR2 SNEGSKA (reference sequence). The CDR3 consists of 14 residues. V shed 0 bases and J shed 7 bases, with 12 bases lying between them. CDR3 protein: CSARDNRRSGELFF. CDR3 nucleotide sequence: TGCAGTGCTAGAGATAATCGGCGAAGCGGGGAGCTGTTTTTT.

CDR3 in DNA: TGCGCCAGCAGCCTAAGGACGGGTGGCGAGCAGTACTTC. Translating it yields CASSLRTGGEQYF. The chain is built from TRBV4-3 and TRBJ2-7; D ambiguous. Germline lookup yields CDR1 LGHNA and CDR2 YSLEER. This CDR3 contains 13 residues. Trimming pared 4 bases from V and 6 bases from J, leaving 13 bases between.

This clonotype appeared many times. This chain links TRBV5-6 with TRBJ2-1, with 7 positions matching TRBD2. This CDR3 is 14 amino acids long. Germline V lookup: CDR1 SGHDT, CDR2 YYEEEE. V shed 0 bases and J 5 bases; nucleotides not matched to a gene: 2. The CDR3 DNA is TGTGCCAGCAGCTTGGTTCTAGCGGACAATGAGCAGTTCTTC. This encodes CASSLVLADNEQFF.

This chain joins TRBV20-1 and TRBJ2-1, with D possibly matching TRBD1 (6 bases). Trimming removed 6 bases at V and 8 bases at J, with 20 bases between. This CDR3 has 14 amino acids. The germline gives CDR1 DFQATT, CDR2 SNEGSKA (reference sequence). CDR3 region: CSASTGKGRHEQFF. In DNA form, the CDR3 reads TGCAGTGCATCAACAGGGAAGGGCCGTCATGAGCAGTTCTTC.